The TCR beta chain described here comes from a study of Graves' ophthalmopathy and Graves' hyperthyroidism. Germline lookup yields CDR1 LNHDA and CDR2 SQIVND (reference sequence). The CDR3 is 14 amino acids. The V segment lost 9 bases and the J segment 5 bases; nucleotides outside the gene matches: 7. Over 18 months of follow-up, stable hyperthyroidism required that no ophthalmopathy appear. The hyperthyroidism patients had a new diagnosis of under 2 months' duration and were aged 18 to 65. The diagnosis combined clinical symptoms, thyroxine, TRAb, thyroid ultrasound and orbital computed tomography scans. PBMCs were obtained from roughly 9 ml of fresh peripheral blood. Amplification targeted the TCR beta CDR3 regions, with RNA transcripts as the source material. An opening RT-PCR round employed HTBI primers and preceded a second-round multiplex PCR. MiXCR, run by TCRdb on the multiplex PCR reads, gives a single entry per CDR3 protein. The sample has some 350,000 distinct CDR3 sequences, 17% seen once.

J is TRBJ2-2 and V is TRBV19, with TRBD2 matching 9 bases. Sequencing was done on a sample of peripheral blood. This receptor was taken from an adult woman with stable Graves' hyperthyroidism. The CDR3 spells CASRSLAGTGELFF. CDR3 bases: TGTGCCAGCCGGTCGCTAGCGGGGACCGGGGAGCTGTTTTTT. Based on the CDR3 plus reference TRBV19 and TRBJ2-2, the full variable domain is DGGITQSPKYLFRKEGQNVTLSCEQNLNHDAMYWYRQDPGQGLRLIYYSQIVNDFQKGDIAEGYSVSREKKESFPLTVTSAQKNPTAFYLCASRSLAGTGELFFGEGSRLTVL.